This T cell receptor beta chain derives from a study of spatial heterogeneity in lung cancer. General observations from the study: Tumoral mutation counts were tracked by counts of expanded intratumoral alpha and beta TCRs.

V trimming: 5 bases; J trimming: 6 bases; junction bases outside the gene matches: 12. CDR3 length: 15 amino acids. The presence of a unique molecular identifier marked each TCR cDNA molecule. TCRdb re-called the 5' RACE reads with MiXCR, one entry per CDR3 protein. Of some 9,800 distinct CDR3 sequences in the sample, 5% were seen once. This clonotype was seen many times. The antigen is undetermined. Stated time point: sample taken at primary tumor resection. The donor population consisted of over 55 patients with untreated, early-stage non-small cell lung cancer. The sequenced material consisted of unsorted whole RNA from tumor, nontumor lung or frozen PBMC.

The starting material was lung tumor tissue, obtained at surgery. This sequence joins TRBV12-3 or TRBV12-4 and TRBJ2-7; 8 bases align to TRBD2. This sequence was found in a female donor with early-stage non-small cell lung cancer. For the CDR3, the DNA is TGTGCCAGCAGTCGAGGAATAGCGGGGAGCGGCGAGCAGTACTTC. The encoded protein is CASSRGIAGSGEQYF.